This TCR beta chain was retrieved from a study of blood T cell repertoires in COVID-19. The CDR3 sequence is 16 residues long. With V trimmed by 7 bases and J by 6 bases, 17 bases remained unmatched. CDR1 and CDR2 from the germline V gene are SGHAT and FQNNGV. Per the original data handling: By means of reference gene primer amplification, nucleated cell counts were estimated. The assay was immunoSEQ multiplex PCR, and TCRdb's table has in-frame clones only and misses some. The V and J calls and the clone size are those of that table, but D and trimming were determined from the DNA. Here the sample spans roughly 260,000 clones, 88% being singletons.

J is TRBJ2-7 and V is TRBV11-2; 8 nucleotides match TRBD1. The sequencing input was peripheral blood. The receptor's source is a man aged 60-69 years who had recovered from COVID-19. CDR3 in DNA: TGTGCCAGCAAATATTCCTCCGGGACAGGAGCAGGCGAGCAGTACTTC. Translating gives CASKYSSGTGAGEQYF.